The 21 T cell receptor beta chains below all came from one sample that was sequenced in a study of blood T cell repertoires in COVID-19. TCRdb's table, derived via immunoSEQ multiplex PCR, lists solely in-frame clones and lacks some. The sample yields under 250,000 clones, about four fifths seen once. The material sequenced was PBMCs or T cells enriched from blood (not recorded which). Source of these receptors: a woman aged 40-49 years with acute COVID-19.

The chain employs TRBV27 and TRBJ1-5, with D unresolved. The CDR3 length is 13 residues. V lost 4 bases and J 5 bases, leaving 9 bases between the germline ends. Germline V gene data show CDR1 as MNHEY and CDR2 as SMNVEV (reference sequence). CDR3 coding DNA: TGTGCCAGCAGTTCCCTCGGTGATCAGCCCCAGCATTTT. Protein product: CASSSLGDQPQHF.

The chain uses TRBV28 and TRBJ1-4, with D tentatively TRBD1 (5 bases). Between the trimmed V and J ends, which lost 10 bases and 3 bases, there was a span of 18 bases. The CDR3 length is 15 residues. The V gene's germline CDR1 is MDHEN and CDR2 SYDVKM. CDR3 sequence reads: CATSPWGGSNEKLFF. Here the CDR3 DNA reads TGTGCCACCTCCCCCTGGGGCGGATCTAATGAAAAACTGTTTTTT.

The rearrangement joins TRBV18 to TRBJ2-3; D is perhaps TRBD2 (5 bases). Germline-derived CDR1 and CDR2 are KGHSH and LQKENI. V gave up 1 base and J gave up 2 bases, with 10 bases separating them. The CDR3 extends over 15 amino acids. The CDR3 DNA is TGTGCCAGCTCACCACGCGGAGGAAACACAGATACGCAGTATTTT. Translated: CASSPRGGNTDTQYF.

V is TRBV28 and J is TRBJ1-6; the match to TRBD1 covers 9 bases. Germline V gene sequence: CDR1 MDHEN, CDR2 SYDVKM. This CDR3 has 15 residues. Trimming cost V 4 bases and J 9 bases; bases outside gene matches: 7. CDR3: CASSSPGQGASPLHF. The CDR3 DNA sequence: TGTGCCAGCAGTTCGCCGGGACAGGGTGCTTCACCCCTCCACTTT.

This chain links TRBV6-1 with TRBJ2-7; no definite D call. From germline, CDR1 is MNHNS and CDR2 SASEGT. V was clipped by 1 base and J by 1 base, with 11 bases between them. This CDR3 contains 15 residues. CDR3 residues: CASSEVLSASYEQYF. Written as DNA, the CDR3 is TGTGCCAGCAGTGAAGTACTGTCTGCGTCCTACGAGCAGTACTTC.

This clone was picked up a small number of times. J is TRBJ1-5 and V is TRBV28; perhaps TRBD1 as D (5 bases). The germline V gene has CDR1 MDHEN and CDR2 SYDVKM. Trimming pared 6 bases from V and 7 bases from J, leaving 31 bases between. This CDR3 comprises 19 residues. CDR3 amino acids: CASRVNLGAARRRAQPQHF. The CDR3 nucleotides read TGTGCCAGCAGAGTAAATCTAGGGGCAGCCAGACGCCGCGCCCAGCCCCAGCATTTT.

V usage is TRBV29-1 and J usage is TRBJ2-7, with D possibly matching TRBD2 (5 bases). V lost 7 bases and J lost 0, with 7 bases in between. CDR1 and CDR2 from the germline V gene are SQVTM and ANQGSEA. This CDR3 comprises 11 residues. DNA for the CDR3: TGCAGCGCTAGCAGCTCCTACGAGCAGTACTTC. Amino acid sequence: CSASSSYEQYF.

The V and J genes are TRBV18 and TRBJ1-1; tentatively, D is TRBD1 (5 bases). Germline V gene lookup returns CDR1 KGHSH and CDR2 LQKENI. The length of the CDR3 is 14 residues. V was clipped by 4 bases and J by 1 base, with 10 bases between them. The CDR3 DNA follows: TGTGCCAGCTCACGCGCGGGGGGGAACACTGAAGCTTTCTTT. It yields the protein CASSRAGGNTEAFF.

The J gene is TRBJ2-7, the V gene TRBV12-1; the table's TRBD1 call for D was not verified on the DNA. TRBV12-1 is annotated as a pseudogene. This CDR3 has 21 amino acids. CDR3 residues: CASSFSCFSSGTINYSYEQYF. DNA of the CDR3: TGTGCCAGCAGCTTTTCGTGTTTTTCATCCGGGACAATTAATTACTCCTACGAGCAGTACTTC.

CDR3 loop: CASSFPPRTEGNQPQHF. The CDR3 DNA is TGTGCCAGCAGCTTCCCCCCAAGGACAGAAGGGAATCAGCCCCAGCATTTT. The chain combines TRBV7-8 with TRBJ1-5; D may be TRBD1 (6 bases). The CDR3 is 17 residues long. Between the trimmed V and J ends, which lost 3 bases and 4 bases, there was a span of 19 bases. Looked up from germline, CDR1 is SGHVS and CDR2 is FQNEAQ.

This chain uses TRBV9 with TRBJ2-3, with D perhaps matching TRBD2 (7 bases). The germline V and J ends were trimmed by 0 bases and 9 bases, with 11 bases remaining between them. The CDR3 contains 13 residues. Germline V gives CDR1 SGDLS, CDR2 YYNGEE. Here the CDR3 reads CASSVGGGTTQYF. The CDR3 region has the DNA TGTGCCAGCAGCGTAGGGGGAGGGACAACGCAGTATTTT.

This clone came up once. The V gene is TRBV19, the J gene TRBJ1-6; D gene uncertain. Per germline, CDR1 LNHDA and CDR2 SQIVND (reference sequence). Trimming took 5 bases from V and 11 from J, leaving 10 bases between them. The length of the CDR3 is 12 residues. The CDR3 region is CASSDVLAPLHF. CDR3 sequence (DNA): TGTGCCAGTAGTGATGTACTCGCACCCCTCCACTTT.

The chain recombines TRBV18 with TRBJ1-5; no firm D call. CDR1 and CDR2 from the germline V gene are KGHSH and LQKENI. V was shortened by 3 bases and J by 5 bases, with 5 bases between the two germline ends. The CDR3 consists of 12 residues. CDR3 DNA: TGTGCCAGCTCACCCACAGATCAGCCCCAGCATTTT. This sequence encodes CASSPTDQPQHF.

The V and J genes are TRBV27 and TRBJ2-1, with 11 bases aligning to TRBD2. There are 17 residues in the CDR3. Per the germline V gene, CDR1 is MNHEY and CDR2 is SMNVEV (reference sequence). Trimming removed 6 bases from V and 4 bases from J; junction bases left unmatched: 11. CDR3 nucleotides: TGTGCCAGCAGAACTATAGCGGGAGGGCCCCCTTACAATGAGCAGTTCTTC. This translates into CASRTIAGGPPYNEQFF.

The chain joins TRBV21-1 to TRBJ2-1; TRBD2 reflects the table's D call only, with no check against the DNA. TRBV21-1 has pseudogene status. There are 15 residues in the CDR3. This chain's CDR3 is CASSKSGGNYNEQFF. CDR3 in DNA: TGTGCCAGCAGCAAAAGCGGGGGGAACTACAATGAGCAGTTCTTC.

The V call is TRBV5-4, the J call TRBJ2-1; D may be TRBD2 (6 bases). The V and J ends lost 7 bases and 3 bases respectively, with 26 bases between them. CDR1 SGHNT and CDR2 YYREEE come from the germline V gene (reference sequence). CDR3 length: 18 residues. The CDR3 DNA sequence: TGTGCCAGCTCAACTCTCGAGTTCCCGGACTATATCTACAATGAGCAGTTCTTC. It translates to CASSTLEFPDYIYNEQFF.

V is TRBV19 and J is TRBJ1-5, with 11 bases that match TRBD1. Germline V gives CDR1 LNHDA, CDR2 SQIVND (reference sequence). The length of the CDR3 is 15 residues. The V gene end was trimmed by 4 bases and the J gene end by 7 bases; junction bases not matched to a gene: 6. The CDR3 DNA sequence: TGTGCCAGTAGTAAGGACAGGGGGCGATCGCAGCCCCAGCATTTT. This gives the protein CASSKDRGRSQPQHF. Combining the CDR3 with reference TRBV19 and TRBJ1-5 gives the whole variable domain DGGITQSPKYLFRKEGQNVTLSCEQNLNHDAMYWYRQDPGQGLRLIYYSQIVNDFQKGDIAEGYSVSREKKESFPLTVTSAQKNPTAFYLCASSKDRGRSQPQHFGDGTRLSIL.

The rearrangement links TRBV19 to TRBJ1-1, with D perhaps matching TRBD1 (5 bases). V gave up 7 bases and J gave up 4 bases, with 16 bases separating them. CDR1 is LNHDA and CDR2 is SQIVND in the germline V gene (reference sequence). The CDR3 runs 14 residues. The CDR3 DNA reads TGTGCCAGTACCATAGGCCCCGGGGGCACTGAAGCTTTCTTT. It specifies CASTIGPGGTEAFF.

The genes are TRBV15 and TRBJ1-2, with 12 bases fitting TRBD1. CDR3 length: 18 residues. V gave up 1 base and J gave up 7 bases; unmatched junction bases: 13. Germline values: CDR1 LNHNV, CDR2 YYDKDF (reference sequence). CDR3 in DNA: TGTGCCACCAGCAGAGGGGGACAGGGGGCCCAAACATCGGCTGGCTACACCTTC. It translates to CATSRGGQGAQTSAGYTF.

This chain uses TRBV5-1 with TRBJ2-5, with D tentatively TRBD1 (5 bases). This CDR3 has 15 amino acids. The V gene's germline CDR1 is SGHRS and CDR2 YFSETQ. Trimming pared 4 bases from V and 1 base from J, leaving 14 bases between. The CDR3 nucleotides are TGCGCCAGCAGCCATGTTGAGACAGCCCAAGAGACCCAGTACTTC. Protein sequence: CASSHVETAQETQYF.

This rearrangement joins TRBV4-2 to TRBJ2-3, with 7 nucleotides matching TRBD1. CDR1 is LGHNA, CDR2 YNFKEQ, per germline. CDR3 length: 15 amino acids. Unmatched junction bases numbered 4, after V lost 4 bases and J lost 0 bases. The CDR3 sequence is CASSRDSLSTDTQYF. For the CDR3, the DNA is TGTGCCAGCAGCCGGGACAGTCTTAGCACAGATACGCAGTATTTT.